The 5 T cell receptor beta chains reported below all come from one sample, sequenced in a study of shared clonotypes between healthy human individuals. TCRdb's table, derived via immunoSEQ multiplex PCR, lists solely in-frame clones and lacks some. The repertoire holds around 2,100,000 clones, approximately 94% seen once, with around 1.2% in the top ten. CD45RO negativity and positive selection for CCR7 defined naive CD8 cells, a population that excluded terminally differentiated effector memory CD45RA+ cells. Sequenced input: naive CD8+ T cells sorted from blood. These receptors originate from a man younger than 35 in good health.

A single count supports this clone. This rearrangement joins TRBV19 to TRBJ2-1; no clear D. The CDR3 totals 13 residues. The germline gives CDR1 LNHDA, CDR2 SQIVND (reference sequence). Trimming pared 3 bases from V and 8 bases from J, leaving 11 bases between. The CDR3 loop is CASSIYSADEQFF. The CDR3 DNA reads as TGTGCCAGTAGTATTTATAGTGCTGATGAGCAGTTCTTC.

The V and J genes are TRBV6-5 and TRBJ2-3, with D hard to call. This CDR3 has 15 residues. CDR1 and CDR2 from the germline V gene are MNHEY and SVGAGI. V was trimmed by 0 bases and J by 0 bases, leaving 7 bases between them. CDR3 sequence reads: CASSYSHPSTDTQYF. The CDR3 bases are TGTGCCAGCAGTTACTCGCACCCTAGCACAGATACGCAGTATTTT.

DNA for the CDR3: TGTGCCAGCAGCGTAAAGGGACTAGCGATGTCTAAGGACGAGCAGTACTTC. As protein: CASSVKGLAMSKDEQYF. J is TRBJ2-7 and V is TRBV9, with 10 bases identical to TRBD2. Germline lookup yields CDR1 SGDLS and CDR2 YYNGEE. The CDR3 runs 17 residues. The ends lost 1 base at V and 5 bases at J; junction bases unmatched: 12.

A remark on this clone: Additional DNA sequences in this sample encode the identical CDR3. This chain links TRBV6-5 with TRBJ2-1; unclear D gene. With 0 bases removed from V and 7 bases from J, the gap between germline ends came to 7 bases. CDR1 MNHEY and CDR2 SVGAGI come from the germline V gene. CDR3 length: 13 amino acids. CDR3 sequence reads: CASSYSTGNEQFF. Written as DNA, the CDR3 is TGTGCCAGCAGTTACTCGACCGGGAATGAGCAGTTCTTC.

The rearrangement uses TRBV25-1 and TRBJ2-7, with D unclear. There are 12 residues in the CDR3. Looked up from germline, CDR1 is MGHDK and CDR2 is SYGVNS. V was pared by 6 bases and J by 3 bases, with 9 bases between. CDR3 nucleotide sequence: TGTGCCAGCAGCGGAGTCAACTACGAGCAGTACTTC. This codes for CASSGVNYEQYF.